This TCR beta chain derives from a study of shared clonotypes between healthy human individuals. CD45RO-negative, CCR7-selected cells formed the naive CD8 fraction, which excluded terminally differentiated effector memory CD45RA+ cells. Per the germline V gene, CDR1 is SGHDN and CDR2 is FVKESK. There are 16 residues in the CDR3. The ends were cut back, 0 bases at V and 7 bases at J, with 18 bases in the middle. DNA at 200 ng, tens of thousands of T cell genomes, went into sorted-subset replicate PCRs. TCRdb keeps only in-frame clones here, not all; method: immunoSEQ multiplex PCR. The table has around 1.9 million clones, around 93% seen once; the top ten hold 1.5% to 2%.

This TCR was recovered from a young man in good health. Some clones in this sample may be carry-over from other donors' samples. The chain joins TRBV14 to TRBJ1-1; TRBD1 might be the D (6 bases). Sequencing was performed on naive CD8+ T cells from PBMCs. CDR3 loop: CASSQDLPGAQFEAFF. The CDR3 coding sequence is TGTGCCAGCAGCCAAGATCTCCCGGGGGCGCAATTTGAAGCTTTCTTT.